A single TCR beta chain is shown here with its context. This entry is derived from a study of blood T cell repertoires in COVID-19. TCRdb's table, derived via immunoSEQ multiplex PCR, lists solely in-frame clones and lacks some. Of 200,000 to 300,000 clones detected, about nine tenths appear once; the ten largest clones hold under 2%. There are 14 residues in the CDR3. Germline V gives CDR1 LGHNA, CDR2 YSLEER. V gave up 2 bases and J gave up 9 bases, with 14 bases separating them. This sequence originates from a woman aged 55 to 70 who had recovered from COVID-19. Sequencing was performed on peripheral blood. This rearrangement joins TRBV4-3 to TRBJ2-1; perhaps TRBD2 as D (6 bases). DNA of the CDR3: TGCGCCAGCAGCCAAATAGCGGCATTCGGTGAGCAGTTCTTC. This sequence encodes CASSQIAAFGEQFF.